Listed here are 20 T cell receptor beta chains from one sample, sequenced in a study of cytomegalovirus exposure and HLA in healthy donors. The primer mix had 60 Vbeta and 13 Jbeta primers. Sequenced by immunoSEQ multiplex PCR; TCRdb stores in-frame clones only, minus some. The repertoire holds 85,000 to 120,000 clones, 77% seen once, with 8.5% to 10% in the top ten. Sequenced input: PBMCs. Receptors originate from a male donor in good health and CMV-seropositive.

The V and J genes are TRBV2 and TRBJ2-5; 7 bases align to TRBD2. The CDR3 is 13 amino acids. V lost 6 bases, J lost 5 bases, and 6 bases stayed unmatched. The V gene's germline CDR1 is SNHLY and CDR2 FYNNEI. The CDR3 spells CASSKAGKETQYF. The CDR3 nucleotides read TGTGCCAGCAGCAAAGCGGGAAAGGAGACCCAGTACTTC. Complete variable domain (other parts from reference TRBV2 and TRBJ2-5): EPEVTQTPSHQVTQMGQEVILRCVPISNHLYFYWYRQILGQKVEFLVSFYNNEISEKSEIFDDQFSVERPDGSNFTLKIRSTKLEDSAMYFCASSKAGKETQYFGPGTRLLVL.

The gene calls are TRBV7-2 and TRBJ2-6, with 7 bases identical to TRBD1. Germline V lookup: CDR1 SGHTA, CDR2 FQGNSA. J gave up 0 bases and V 5 bases, and 4 bases lay outside the gene matches. The CDR3 length is 16 residues. CDR3 residues: CASSPPGGSGANVLTF. CDR3 nucleotide sequence: TGTGCCAGCAGCCCTCCAGGGGGCTCTGGGGCCAACGTCCTGACTTTC.

This clone was observed a few times. This chain links TRBV6-1 with TRBJ1-1; 9 bases are a match to TRBD1. Losses at the gene ends were 4 bases for V and 2 bases for J; bases not matched to a gene: 8. Germline V gene data show CDR1 as MNHNS and CDR2 as SASEGT. This CDR3 comprises 16 residues. The CDR3 loop reads CASSGTGTGKNTEAFF. DNA for the CDR3: TGTGCCAGCAGTGGCACAGGGACAGGGAAAAACACTGAAGCTTTCTTT.

To note about this clone: At one end, the junction sequence differs from germline, possibly due to a read error. The J gene is TRBJ1-4, the V gene TRBV7-9, with D perhaps matching TRBD1 (5 bases). In germline, CDR1 is SEHNR, CDR2 FQNEAQ (reference sequence). This CDR3 has 16 amino acids. The CDR3 loop is CSSSPEAGTSNEKLFF. CDR3 nucleotides: TGTTCCAGCAGCCCCGAGGCGGGGACGTCTAATGAAAAACTGTTTTTT.

CDR3 bases: TGTGCCAGTAGACCTACACCGGGACAGGGTGCCAATGAGCAGTTCTTC. It specifies CASRPTPGQGANEQFF. This chain joins TRBV19 and TRBJ2-1; TRBD1 aligns across 9 bases. Looked up from germline, CDR1 is LNHDA and CDR2 is SQIVND (reference sequence). The CDR3 loop spans 16 amino acids. J was trimmed by 6 bases and V by 6 bases; bases with no gene match: 12.

The chain is built from TRBV4-1 and TRBJ2-7; 8 bases agree with TRBD2. CDR1 is MGHRA and CDR2 is YSYEKL in the germline V gene. The CDR3 totals 15 residues. V gave up 4 bases and J gave up 3 bases; unmatched junction bases: 8. CDR3 DNA sequence: TGCGCCAGCAGCCCCTCACTAGCGGTCCGCTACGAGCAGTACTTC. As protein: CASSPSLAVRYEQYF.

As for this clone: One end of the junction does not line up with germline, which may come from a read error. V usage is TRBV7-9 and J usage is TRBJ2-3, with 7 bases matching TRBD1. CDR3 length: 15 amino acids. Germline CDR1 SEHNR, CDR2 FQNEAQ (reference sequence). The CDR3 protein is CSSTFRQGRADTQYF. The CDR3 DNA is TGTTCCAGCACCTTCCGACAGGGACGCGCAGATACGCAGTATTTT.

This clone was picked up one time. V gene TRBV4-1 combines with J gene TRBJ1-5, with 7 bases identical to TRBD1. The length of the CDR3 is 15 residues. The germline V gene has CDR1 MGHRA and CDR2 YSYEKL. V shed 3 bases and J 11 bases; nucleotides not matched to a gene: 13. In DNA form, the CDR3 reads TGCGCCAGCAGCCATCCGGGACAGAGGGTGGGGGCCCAGCATTTT. Its translation is CASSHPGQRVGAQHF.

V gene TRBV6-1 combines with J gene TRBJ2-5; 10 nucleotides line up with TRBD1. The end of the DNA is better explained by TRBJ2-7, so the J call may be wrong. Germline-derived CDR1 and CDR2 are MNHNS and SASEGT. CDR3 size: 14 residues. CDR3 amino acids: CASAPGQGPYEQYF. The DNA for the CDR3 is TGTGCCAGCGCCCCGGGACAGGGGCCCTACGAGCAGTACTTC.

The chain is built from TRBV6-6 and TRBJ2-3, with D perhaps matching TRBD2 (5 bases). Trimming shortened V by 4 bases and J by 6 bases, and 11 bases separated the two germline ends. The CDR3 extends over 13 amino acids. Per the germline V gene, CDR1 is MNHNY and CDR2 is SVGAGI (reference sequence). CDR3 nucleotide sequence: TGTGCCAGCAGTTGGGTGCGGAGGGATACGCAGTATTTT. This sequence encodes CASSWVRRDTQYF.

The chain combines TRBV6-6 with TRBJ2-2, with 12 positions matching TRBD2. The CDR3 loop spans 14 amino acids. CDR1 and CDR2 (germline): MNHNY, SVGAGI (reference sequence). V shed 6 bases, J shed 5 bases, and the junction held 1 base outside the gene matches. CDR3 protein: CASRGLAGTGELFF. The CDR3 DNA reads as TGTGCCAGCAGGGGACTAGCGGGTACCGGGGAGCTGTTTTTT.

V gene TRBV30 combines with J gene TRBJ2-1; D might be TRBD2 (6 bases). Trimming took 2 bases from V and 4 from J, leaving 9 bases between them. Germline CDR1 reads GTSNPN; CDR2 reads SVGIG (reference sequence). The CDR3 has 13 residues. The CDR3 DNA reads as TGTGCCTGGAGTCTAGCGCCTTACAATGAGCAGTTCTTC. Amino acid sequence: CAWSLAPYNEQFF.

The chain combines TRBV9 with TRBJ2-5; D might be TRBD2 (7 bases). V lost 0 bases and J lost 5, with 14 bases in between. CDR3 size: 15 residues. CDR1 SGDLS and CDR2 YYNGEE come from the germline V gene. CDR3 nucleotide sequence: TGTGCCAGCAGCGTAGAGGGGGGGAGGGGCGAGACCCAGTACTTC. Protein sequence: CASSVEGGRGETQYF.

The chain joins TRBV9 to TRBJ2-1, with 7 bases matching TRBD2. Trimming took 0 bases from V and 1 from J; bases not matched to a gene: 4. Per germline, CDR1 SGDLS and CDR2 YYNGEE. The CDR3 length is 16 residues. CDR3 coding DNA: TGTGCCAGCAGCGTAGGCCCGGGGGGATCCTACAATGAGCAGTTCTTC. Translating gives CASSVGPGGSYNEQFF.

V is TRBV6-6 and J is TRBJ2-3; tentatively, D is TRBD1 (5 bases). This CDR3 region has 16 residues. V was cut by 2 bases and J by 1 base, with 13 bases left in between. CDR1 and CDR2 from the germline V gene are MNHNY and SVGAGI (reference sequence). The CDR3 DNA reads as TGTGCCAGCAGTTACCCAGGTCTGACAGGCACAGATACGCAGTATTTT. Its protein product is CASSYPGLTGTDTQYF.

The V call is TRBV7-3, the J call TRBJ1-5, with TRBD1 identical over 7 bases. V trimming: 5 bases; J trimming: 8 bases; junction bases outside the gene matches: 12. CDR3 length: 15 amino acids. Germline CDR1 reads SGHTA; CDR2 reads FQGTGA. The CDR3 DNA sequence: TGTGCCAGCAGCCCCGGGACAGCCCGAGGGGAGCCCCAGCATTTT. Translating it yields CASSPGTARGEPQHF.

The chain has TRBV5-1 and TRBJ1-2, with TRBD1 matching over 9 bases. There are 15 residues in the CDR3. The V gene end was trimmed by 4 bases and the J gene end by 6 bases; junction bases not matched to a gene: 10. Looked up from germline, CDR1 is SGHRS and CDR2 is YFSETQ. For the CDR3, the DNA is TGCGCCAGCAGCCCGGACAGGGGAAGTTTCGATGGCTACACCTTC. Encoded protein: CASSPDRGSFDGYTF. The variable domain in full, with the rest retrieved from reference TRBV5-1 and TRBJ1-2, is KAGVTQTPRYLIKTRGQQVTLSCSPISGHRSVSWYQQTPGQGLQFLFEYFSETQRNKGNFPGRFSGRQFSNSRSEMNVSTLELGDSALYLCASSPDRGSFDGYTFGSGTRLTVV.

The chain is built from TRBV5-4 and TRBJ1-2; 10 bases align to TRBD1. Germline V gene sequence: CDR1 SGHNT, CDR2 YYREEE (reference sequence). V lost 4 bases to trimming and J lost 4 bases; unmatched junction nucleotides: 1. CDR3 length equals 13 residues. Written as DNA, the CDR3 is TGTGCCAGCAGCCGGACAGGGGGCTATGGCTACACCTTC. Its protein is CASSRTGGYGYTF.

The CDR3, as DNA: TGTGCCAGCAGCTTACTACGGGACAGGGATGGCAATGGCTACACCTTC. Translated, it gives CASSLLRDRDGNGYTF. The chain employs TRBV5-5 and TRBJ1-2, with TRBD1 matching 9 bases. The V gene's germline CDR1 is SGHKS and CDR2 YYEKEE (reference sequence). Losses at the gene ends were 2 bases for V and 6 bases for J; bases not matched to a gene: 11. This CDR3 has 16 amino acids. Variable domain in full (rest from reference TRBV5-5 and TRBJ1-2): DAGVTQSPTHLIKTRGQQVTLRCSPISGHKSVSWYQQVLGQGPQFIFQYYEKEERGRGNFPDRFSARQFPNYSSELNVNALLLGDSALYLCASSLLRDRDGNGYTFGSGTRLTVV.

On this clone: The germline gene is not matched at one end of the junction; a read error may be the cause. This sequence joins TRBV20-1 and TRBJ2-7, with 7 bases identical to TRBD2. CDR1 is DFQATT and CDR2 is SNEGSKA in the germline V gene (reference sequence). The CDR3 totals 11 residues. The CDR3 loop reads CSARVPGLVSF. DNA of the CDR3: TGCAGTGCTAGAGTCCCCGGACTAGTCAGCTTC.